Each of the 13 T cell receptor beta chains below was sequenced from the same sample in a study of blood T cell repertoires in COVID-19. Sequencing used immunoSEQ multiplex PCR; TCRdb keeps in-frame clones, though not all of them. The sample holds some 240,000 clones, approximately 88% seen once. The sequenced sample consisted of PBMCs or T cells enriched from blood (not recorded which). Source of these receptors: a woman aged 35 to 49 who had been exposed to COVID-19.

In its sample, this clone was seen once. CDR3 DNA sequence: TGTGCCAGCAGCTTAAGCGGGGCTCGGGGGGAGACCCAGTACTTC. Encoded protein: CASSLSGARGETQYF. This chain connects TRBV7-3 to TRBJ2-5, with a possible D match to TRBD2 (6 bases). The CDR3 is 15 amino acids. V lost 1 base, J lost 5 bases, and 14 bases lay in between. The germline CDR1 and CDR2 sequences are SGHTA and FQGTGA. The complete variable domain, with remaining parts taken from reference TRBV7-3 and TRBJ2-5, reads GAGVSQTPSNKVTEKGKYVELRCDPISGHTALYWYRQSLGQGPEFLIYFQGTGAADDSGLPNDRFFAVRPEGSVSTLKIQRTERGDSAVYLCASSLSGARGETQYFGPGTRLLVL.

V usage is TRBV2 and J usage is TRBJ1-2, with a weak D call TRBD1 (5 bases). The CDR3 spans 13 residues. The germline V gene has CDR1 SNHLY and CDR2 FYNNEI. Deletions cut 5 bases from V and 1 base from J, with 8 bases between. The CDR3 sequence: CASSLTDNYGYTF. CDR3 coding DNA: TGTGCCAGCAGTTTGACAGATAACTATGGCTACACCTTC.

This CDR3 reads CASTRQINYGYTF. Here the CDR3 DNA reads TGTGCCAGCACCAGACAGATAAACTATGGCTACACCTTC. The V gene is TRBV2, the J gene TRBJ1-2; D perhaps matches TRBD1 (5 bases). CDR3 length: 13 residues. Trimming removed 7 bases from V and 2 bases from J, with 11 bases in between. Per the germline V gene, CDR1 is SNHLY and CDR2 is FYNNEI.

This chain links TRBV3-1 (or the pseudogene TRBV3-2) with TRBJ1-6, with D possibly TRBD1 on 6 matching bases. The CDR3 extends over 19 amino acids. Deletions cut 0 bases from V and 0 bases from J, with 15 bases between. CDR1 and CDR2 (germline): LGHDT, YNNKEL (reference sequence). CDR3 nucleotides: TGTGCCAGCAGCCAAGATCTAGGACAGATTAGCTCCTATAATTCACCCCTCCACTTT. This translates into CASSQDLGQISSYNSPLHF.

The chain employs TRBV28 and TRBJ2-1, with D possibly matching TRBD2 (6 bases). The CDR3 covers 15 residues. The V end was cut by 5 bases, the J end by 6 bases, with 17 bases between. Per the germline V gene, CDR1 is MDHEN and CDR2 is SYDVKM. CDR3 amino acids: CASSTLGGFGNEQFF. The CDR3 DNA follows: TGTGCCAGCAGTACCTTGGGGGGATTCGGCAATGAGCAGTTCTTC.

This chain uses TRBV9 with TRBJ1-1, with 12 bases identical to TRBD1. Germline loops: CDR1 SGDLS, CDR2 YYNGEE. J gave up 4 bases and V 0 bases, and 7 bases lay outside the gene matches. The CDR3 spans 17 residues. CDR3 in DNA: TGTGCCAGCAGCGTAGGTGGGACAGGGGGCGACAGCACTGAAGCTTTCTTT. Amino acids: CASSVGGTGGDSTEAFF.

This chain uses TRBV27 with TRBJ2-5, with TRBD2 as a possible D gene (6 bases). The germline V gene has CDR1 MNHEY and CDR2 SMNVEV (reference sequence). The CDR3 consists of 13 residues. V was trimmed by 6 bases and J by 3 bases, leaving 11 bases between them. The chain's CDR3 is CASSPWGEETQYF. DNA of the CDR3: TGTGCCAGCAGCCCATGGGGGGAAGAGACCCAGTACTTC.

The chain links TRBV4-1 to TRBJ1-1; weak D call: TRBD1 (6 bases). This CDR3 contains 15 residues. V was trimmed by 4 bases and J by 4 bases, leaving 16 bases between them. Germline values: CDR1 MGHRA, CDR2 YSYEKL. The CDR3 DNA is TGCGCCAGCAGCCTCCTAACAGGGTACTTCACTGAAGCTTTCTTT. It encodes CASSLLTGYFTEAFF.

The chain has TRBV5-1 and TRBJ1-1; the match to TRBD1 covers 8 bases. Per germline, CDR1 SGHRS and CDR2 YFSETQ. CDR3 length equals 14 residues. After removal of 7 bases from V and 2 bases from J, the junction contained 7 bases not matched to a gene. The CDR3 spells CASGPGGFNTEAFF. DNA for the CDR3: TGCGCCAGCGGACCAGGGGGCTTCAACACTGAAGCTTTCTTT.

This clone came up once. This chain links TRBV28 with TRBJ1-6; 10 bases agree with TRBD1. The junction had 8 bases not matched to a gene; V was cut back by 5 bases and J by 10 bases. Germline V gene sequence: CDR1 MDHEN, CDR2 SYDVKM. The CDR3 sequence is 15 residues long. CDR3 region: CASSTRTGGVSPLHF. The CDR3 bases are TGTGCCAGCAGTACGCGGACAGGGGGTGTCTCACCCCTCCACTTT.

The rearrangement joins TRBV27 to TRBJ2-1; possibly TRBD2 for D (5 bases). The CDR3 runs to 15 residues. V dropped 2 bases and J dropped 0 bases, with 8 bases sitting between them. The germline gives CDR1 MNHEY, CDR2 SMNVEV (reference sequence). The DNA of the CDR3 is TGTGCCAGCAGTTTAGGCGGGTTCTCCTACAATGAGCAGTTCTTC. This encodes CASSLGGFSYNEQFF.

Remarks on this clone: One end of the junction does not line up with germline, which may come from a read error. This chain connects TRBV5-1 to TRBJ2-1; no clear D gene. Germline-derived CDR1 and CDR2 are SGHRS and YFSETQ. This CDR3 region has 16 residues. The DNA for the CDR3 is TGTGCCAGCAGCATCCGACCCGACTCCTCCTACAATGAGCAGTTCTTC. As protein: CASSIRPDSSYNEQFF.

This clone has only one observation. The chain is built from TRBV6-5 and TRBJ2-1, with TRBD2 matching over 7 bases. The CDR3 consists of 14 residues. Trimming took 8 bases from V and 3 from J; bases not matched to a gene: 7. The germline V gene has CDR1 MNHEY and CDR2 SVGAGI. CDR3 sequence: CASGSGLFYNEQFF. The CDR3 DNA reads TGTGCCAGCGGCTCGGGACTATTCTACAATGAGCAGTTCTTC.